Reported below is one TCR beta chain. Sequencing was performed with immunoSEQ multiplex PCR; in TCRdb, only in-frame clones are kept and a portion is missing. The table lists some 160,000 clones, roughly nine tenths of them singletons. This sample is part of a study of blood T cell repertoires in COVID-19. Deletions cut 5 bases from V and 5 bases from J, with 21 bases between. The CDR3 runs 17 residues. Germline assignment: CDR1 LNHNV and CDR2 YYDKDF (reference sequence). Sample: peripheral blood. This receptor was obtained from a man between 60 and 75 years old with acute or convalescent COVID-19. V gene TRBV15 combines with J gene TRBJ2-2; unclear D gene. The DNA of the CDR3 is TGTGCCACCAGCTCTCAAGACGAGGCCATACGGACCGGGGAGCTGTTTTTT. Translated, it gives CATSSQDEAIRTGELFF.